This TCR beta chain was identified during a study of blood T cell repertoires in COVID-19 (dated by TCRdb to about 2020). For context, the study as a whole: The collaborator samples originated in the United States, Italy and Spain and spanned the acute and convalescent phases of COVID-19. The prospective study material was composed of cDNA or gDNA derived from T cells, B-cell-depleted T cells, or PBMCs. Deeply sampled blood TCRbeta repertoires from subjects exposed to, actively infected with, or recovered from COVID-19 were included in the dataset. The repertoires were released in a freely available public database meant as a resource for research on the immune response to SARS-CoV-2. The samples were drawn from the first 160 participants of the ongoing ImmuneRACE study and from 950 to 1,500 subjects provided by 6 global collaborators. Sample metadata almost always included a de-identified subject ID, COVID-19 status, age in years and sex. Where available, HLA class I and class II types were obtained from metadata supplied by the sample provider rather than from assay-based typing.

The immunoSEQ Assay, a bias-controlled multiplex PCR, was used to amplify TCRbeta CDR3 regions from genomic DNA. Turning to the authors' computational methods: The number of nucleated cells in each sample was estimated by amplification of reference gene primers within the assay. To quantify the absolute abundance of each unique TCRbeta CDR3 rearrangement, sequence reads were collapsed and filtered. For each sample, productive Simpson clonality was calculated as the square root of Simpson's diversity index over productive rearrangements. TCRdb mirrors the immuneACCESS table, restricted to in-frame sequences. Some clones are absent from its copies; in checked studies, under half trace to an unresolved V gene, and the reason for the others is unknown. That table supplies the V and J calls and clone size; D and trimming were determined from the DNA. This sample lists tens of thousands of clones; roughly four fifths were detected once. 0.95% to 1.5% of the sample is taken by the ten largest.

Points on this clone: Its specific antigen is unknown. Per-base qualities were not stored, and no clone one base away is much larger.

Beyond this particular receptor, the publication reports: The amount of clinical and demographic metadata varied by source and participant and was provided uncurated.

The collaborating institutions used their own protocols to collect whole blood in K2EDTA tubes. For TCRbeta analysis, collaborators shipped samples in one of three forms: frozen whole blood, isolated PBMCs, or DNA extracted from either of those sample types. Taken from the germline V gene (reference sequence), the CDR1 and CDR2 loops are MNHNY and SVGAGI. The CDR3 starts with the cysteine, ends with the phenylalanine, and has 13 residues. Of all the DNA, just the CDR3 is kept, 39 bases in frame from base 1. V was cut back by 8 bases and J by 4 bases, leaving a gap of 15 bases between them. Specimen: peripheral blood. The chain is made from TRBV6-6 and TRBJ2-7, with a weak D call of TRBD2 (6 bases match). The clonotype comes from a woman of 80 years or more with acute or convalescent COVID-19. The CDR3 has the sequence CASWIGGTYEQYF. The bases are TGTGCCAGCTGGATTGGCGGGACGTACGAGCAGTACTTC.